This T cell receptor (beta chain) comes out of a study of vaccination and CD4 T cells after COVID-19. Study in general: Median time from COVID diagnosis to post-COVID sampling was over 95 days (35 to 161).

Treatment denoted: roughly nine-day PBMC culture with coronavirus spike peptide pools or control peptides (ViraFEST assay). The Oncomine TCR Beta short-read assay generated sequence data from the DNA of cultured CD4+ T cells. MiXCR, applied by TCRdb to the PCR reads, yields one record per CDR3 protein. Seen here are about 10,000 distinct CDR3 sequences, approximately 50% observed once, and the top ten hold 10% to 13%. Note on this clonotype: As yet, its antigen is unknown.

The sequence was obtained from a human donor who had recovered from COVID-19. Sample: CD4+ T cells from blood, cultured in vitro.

CDR3 nucleotide sequence: TGTGCCAGCAGCTTTATAAACACCGGGGAGCTGTTTTTT. It codes for CASSFINTGELFF. V is TRBV7-3 and J is TRBJ2-2; the D is unclear. CDR1 is SGHTA, CDR2 FQGTGA, per germline. V was pared by 3 bases and J by 2 bases, with 4 bases between. This CDR3 has 13 amino acids. Variable domain in full (rest from reference TRBV7-3 and TRBJ2-2): GAGVSQTPSNKVTEKGKYVELRCDPISGHTALYWYRQSLGQGPEFLIYFQGTGAADDSGLPNDRFFAVRPEGSVSTLKIQRTERGDSAVYLCASSFINTGELFFGEGSRLTVL.